The 19 T cell receptor beta chains presented below share a single source sample, sequenced in a study of T cell responses to AZD1222 COVID-19 vaccine. Repertoires were generated with immunoSEQ multiplex PCR, while TCRdb's copy carries only in-frame clones and drops some. Of around 150,000 clones listed, around 94% were seen once; the top ten hold approximately 0.6%. The sample here was peripheral blood, taken on day 0 of AZD1222 vaccination. These receptors were taken from an adult in good health.

The V call is TRBV3-1 (or the pseudogene TRBV3-2), the J call TRBJ2-2; 7 bases line up with TRBD1. There are 17 residues in the CDR3. V lost 1 base to trimming and J lost 0 bases; unmatched junction nucleotides: 5. The germline V gene encodes CDR1 LGHDT and CDR2 YNNKEL (reference sequence). CDR3 loop: CASSQAFDRANTGELFF. CDR3 coding DNA: TGTGCCAGCAGCCAAGCTTTTGACAGGGCGAACACCGGGGAGCTGTTTTTT.

The chain recombines TRBV30 with TRBJ1-4, with 12 bases aligning to TRBD1. The junction had 9 bases not matched to a gene; V was cut back by 8 bases and J by 5 bases. Germline V gives CDR1 GTSNPN, CDR2 SVGIG (reference sequence). The CDR3 runs to 15 residues. Here the CDR3 DNA reads TGTGCCGCGGGGACAGGGGGCGCGGGGAATGAAAAACTGTTTTTT. Translated: CAAGTGGAGNEKLFF.

The rearrangement joins TRBV28 to TRBJ1-5; D not resolved. Per germline, CDR1 MDHEN and CDR2 SYDVKM. V lost 6 bases, J lost 5 bases, and 14 bases lay in between. The CDR3 covers 14 residues. The chain's CDR3 is CASSPYGGYQPQHF. CDR3 sequence (DNA): TGTGCCAGCAGCCCCTACGGTGGGTATCAGCCCCAGCATTTT.

The rearrangement joins TRBV2 to TRBJ2-1; TRBD2 is a possible D gene (5 bases). Looked up from germline, CDR1 is SNHLY and CDR2 is FYNNEI. Trimming cost V 2 bases and J 0 bases, with 8 bases left between them. The length of the CDR3 is 15 residues. Written as DNA, the CDR3 is TGTGCCAGCAGTGAAATAGGGAGCTCCTACAATGAGCAGTTCTTC. As protein: CASSEIGSSYNEQFF.

The chain recombines TRBV11-1 with TRBJ1-1; D is uncertain. Germline CDR1 SGHAT, CDR2 FQDESV (reference sequence). The CDR3 consists of 12 residues. The V end lost 1 base, the J end lost 10 bases, and 10 bases lay between the germline ends. The DNA of the CDR3 is TGTGCCAGCAGCTTAGGGCGCTCCGGAGCTTTCTTT. Protein sequence: CASSLGRSGAFF.

The chain employs TRBV7-6 and TRBJ1-5; D is undetermined. The V gene's germline CDR1 is SGHVS and CDR2 FNYEAQ. The CDR3 sequence is 17 residues long. V lost 0 bases, J lost 7 bases, and 19 bases lay in between. CDR3 amino acids: CASSLALAGVSGQPQHF. The CDR3 DNA reads TGTGCCAGCAGCTTAGCGCTTGCGGGAGTAAGTGGACAGCCCCAGCATTTT. The variable domain in full, completed from reference TRBV7-6 and TRBJ1-5, reads GAGVSQSPRYKVTKRGQDVALRCDPISGHVSLYWYRQALGQGPEFLTYFNYEAQQDKSGLPNDRFSAERPEGSISTLTIQRTEQRDSAMYRCASSLALAGVSGQPQHFGDGTRLSIL.

The rearrangement uses TRBV27 and TRBJ1-5; D remains unclear. In germline, CDR1 is MNHEY, CDR2 SMNVEV (reference sequence). Trimming removed 3 bases at V and 6 bases at J, with 18 bases between. The CDR3 sequence is 16 residues long. The CDR3 is CASSFLGGGPGQPQHF. The CDR3 DNA sequence: TGTGCCAGCAGTTTCCTTGGTGGAGGGCCCGGTCAGCCCCAGCATTTT.

J is TRBJ2-6 and V is TRBV15, with D possibly being TRBD2 (6 bases). V lost 3 bases and J 0 bases, leaving 15 bases between the germline ends. The CDR3 consists of 18 residues. Germline CDR1 reads LNHNV; CDR2 reads YYDKDF (reference sequence). The CDR3 spells CATSSTGEDLSGANVLTF. The DNA of the CDR3 is TGTGCCACCAGCAGCACGGGGGAGGATCTCTCTGGGGCCAACGTCCTGACTTTC. Together with reference TRBV15 and TRBJ2-6, the CDR3 gives the full variable domain: DAMVIQNPRYQVTQFGKPVTLSCSQTLNHNVMYWYQQKSSQAPKLLFHYYDKDFNNEADTPDNFQSRRPNTSFCFLDIRSPGLGDTAMYLCATSSTGEDLSGANVLTFGAGSRLTVL.

This clone was seen a few times. The chain joins TRBV20-1 to TRBJ2-7; no clear D gene. V was pared by 0 bases and J by 7 bases, with 7 bases between. The CDR3 spans 11 residues. Germline V gives CDR1 DFQATT, CDR2 SNEGSKA (reference sequence). The CDR3 DNA sequence: TGCAGTGCTAGAGATATTCGGGAGCAGTACTTC. Residues: CSARDIREQYF.

In this sample, this clone turned up once. This chain connects TRBV19 to TRBJ1-6; 12 bases line up with TRBD1. CDR3 length: 14 amino acids. CDR1 is LNHDA, CDR2 SQIVND, per germline (reference sequence). Trimming took 5 bases from V and 10 from J; bases not matched to a gene: 3. CDR3: CASSWGQGASPLHF. The CDR3 DNA sequence: TGTGCCAGTAGTTGGGGACAGGGGGCCTCACCCCTCCACTTT.

The rearrangement uses TRBV18 and TRBJ1-4, with TRBD1 matching 7 bases. The CDR3 covers 18 residues. Trimming at V came to 1 base and at J to 6 bases, leaving 14 bases not matched to a gene. Per germline, CDR1 KGHSH and CDR2 LQKENI. CDR3 bases: TGTGCCAGCTCACCACGGCGAGGGGGCGCCCCGGGTGATGAAAAACTGTTTTTT. Translated: CASSPRRGGAPGDEKLFF.

The chain links TRBV5-8 to TRBJ1-2; TRBD1 is a possible D gene (6 bases). Germline V gene data show CDR1 as SGHTS and CDR2 as YDEGEE. The V end lost 2 bases, the J end lost 4 bases, and 15 bases lay between the germline ends. The CDR3 is 15 amino acids. The CDR3 is CASSLGQLLGYGYTF. The DNA for the CDR3 is TGTGCCAGCAGCTTAGGACAGCTACTTGGCTATGGCTACACCTTC.

V gene TRBV5-1 combines with J gene TRBJ2-1; TRBD2 matches at 7 bases. The CDR3 has 14 amino acids. After removal of 4 bases from V and 10 bases from J, the junction contained 11 bases not matched to a gene. Germline values: CDR1 SGHRS, CDR2 YFSETQ. Here the CDR3 reads CASSPVREREEQFF. The DNA for the CDR3 is TGCGCCAGCAGCCCTGTGCGGGAGAGGGAGGAGCAGTTCTTC.

The chain couples TRBV29-1 to TRBJ1-5; unclear D gene. From germline, CDR1 is SQVTM and CDR2 ANQGSEA. The CDR3 sequence is 13 residues long. V was clipped by 5 bases and J by 3 bases, with 11 bases between them. The CDR3 spells CSVMSTNNQPQHF. As DNA, the CDR3 is TGCAGCGTTATGAGTACTAACAATCAGCCCCAGCATTTT.

The chain combines TRBV6-1 with TRBJ1-5, with D perhaps matching TRBD1 (5 bases). The V end was cut by 0 bases, the J end by 5 bases, with 5 bases between. Germline CDR1 MNHNS, CDR2 SASEGT. The length of the CDR3 is 13 residues. In DNA form, the CDR3 reads TGTGCCAGCAGTGAAGCGGGGGATCAGCCCCAGCATTTT. It encodes CASSEAGDQPQHF.

To note about this clone: A read error may account for a junction end that differs from germline. The chain combines TRBV2 with TRBJ2-7; D possibly corresponds to TRBD1 (5 bases). This CDR3 spans 12 amino acids. Germline values: CDR1 SNHLY, CDR2 FYNNEI. DNA of the CDR3: TGTGCCAGCAAAAAGGACCAAGGGGTAGAGGTCTTC. Translating gives CASKKDQGVEVF.

The V call is TRBV27, the J call TRBJ1-4; D is possibly TRBD1 (5 bases). CDR3 length equals 14 residues. CDR1 is MNHEY and CDR2 is SMNVEV in the germline V gene (reference sequence). Trimming removed 8 bases from V and 0 bases from J, with 10 bases in between. CDR3 bases: TGTGCCAGCGGGGGTTTAGCAACTAATGAAAAACTGTTTTTT. Its translation: CASGGLATNEKLFF.

The rearrangement uses TRBV5-1 and TRBJ1-1, with D unclear. The CDR3 has 14 residues. Deletions cut 6 bases from V and 1 base from J, with 13 bases between. Germline V lookup: CDR1 SGHRS, CDR2 YFSETQ. This chain's CDR3 is CASTASWANTEAFF. The CDR3 DNA reads as TGCGCCAGCACGGCCTCTTGGGCGAACACTGAAGCTTTCTTT. Variable domain in full (rest from reference TRBV5-1 and TRBJ1-1): KAGVTQTPRYLIKTRGQQVTLSCSPISGHRSVSWYQQTPGQGLQFLFEYFSETQRNKGNFPGRFSGRQFSNSRSEMNVSTLELGDSALYLCASTASWANTEAFFGQGTRLTVV.

This chain connects TRBV12-5 to TRBJ1-5; D is unresolved. The V and J ends lost 3 bases and 5 bases respectively, with 8 bases between them. CDR3 length: 13 amino acids. Germline V CDR1 and CDR2: LGHNT, FRNRAP. The CDR3 spells CASGFGSDQPQHF. For the CDR3, the DNA is TGTGCTAGTGGTTTCGGCAGTGATCAGCCCCAGCATTTT.